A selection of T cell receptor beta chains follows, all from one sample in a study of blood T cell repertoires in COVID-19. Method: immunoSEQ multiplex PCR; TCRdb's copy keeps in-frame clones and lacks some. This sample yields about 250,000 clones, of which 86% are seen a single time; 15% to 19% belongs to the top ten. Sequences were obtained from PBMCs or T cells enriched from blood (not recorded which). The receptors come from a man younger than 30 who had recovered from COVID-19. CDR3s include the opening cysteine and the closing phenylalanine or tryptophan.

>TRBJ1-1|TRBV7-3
CASSQGQVNTEAFF
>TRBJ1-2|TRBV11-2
CASSPDRAYGYTF
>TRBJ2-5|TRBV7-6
CASSEGETQYF
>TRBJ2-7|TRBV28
CASSRAGTGYEQYF
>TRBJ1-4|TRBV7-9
CASSLLAGGGANEKLFF
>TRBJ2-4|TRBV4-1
CASSRGQGEKNIQYF
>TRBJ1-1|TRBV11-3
CASSKWTGSGMNTEAFF
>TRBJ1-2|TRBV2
CASSDPGLNGYTF
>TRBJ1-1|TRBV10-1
CASSPGGSSAEAFF
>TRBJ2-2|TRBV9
CASSVDQGGTGELFF
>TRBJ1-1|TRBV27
CASSGLQGNTEAFF
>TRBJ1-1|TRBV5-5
CASSLGVNTEAFF
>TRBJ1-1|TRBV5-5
CASSFIQGMNTEAFF
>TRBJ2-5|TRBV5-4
CASSLEGGLQETQYF
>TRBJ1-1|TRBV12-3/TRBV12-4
CASSRLLGAEAFF
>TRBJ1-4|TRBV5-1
CASSPGGATANEKLFF